The next 17 T cell receptor beta chains were all read from a single sample in a study of blood T cell repertoires in COVID-19. The protocol was immunoSEQ multiplex PCR, while the TCRdb copy is restricted to in-frame clones and leaves out a portion. The table has around 150,000 clones, 87% seen once. Sequencing was done on a sample of peripheral blood. The source is a woman aged 60-70 years with active or convalescent COVID-19.

This rearrangement joins TRBV30 to TRBJ2-7, with 14 bases matching TRBD2. The CDR3 has 14 amino acids. Trimming removed 7 bases from V and 3 bases from J; junction bases left unmatched: 5. Germline values: CDR1 GTSNPN, CDR2 SVGIG (reference sequence). The CDR3 nucleotides are TGTGCCTCCCGACTAGCGGGGGGGATCTACGAGCAGTACTTC. This translates into CASRLAGGIYEQYF.

This clone showed up just once. DNA of the CDR3: TGCGCCAGCAGCGAGCGGGACTCTTTTAATTCACCCCTCCACTTT. Translation gives CASSERDSFNSPLHF. The V call is TRBV4-3, the J call TRBJ1-6, with a weak D call TRBD1 (5 bases). Germline V gene lookup returns CDR1 LGHNA and CDR2 YSLEER. Trimming took off 5 bases at V and 6 bases at J, with 14 bases between the two ends. The CDR3 has 15 residues.

This clone was found once. The chain has TRBV10-3 and TRBJ2-1, with TRBD1 as a possible D gene (6 bases). CDR3 length equals 15 residues. Germline values: CDR1 ENHRY, CDR2 SYGVKD. Trimming stripped 3 bases from V and 3 bases from J, with 12 bases between. This chain's CDR3 is CAISEGQGLYNEQFF. CDR3 coding DNA: TGTGCCATCAGTGAAGGTCAGGGGCTCTACAATGAGCAGTTCTTC.

The rearrangement links TRBV9 to TRBJ2-7, with 9 bases fitting TRBD2. Trimming took 4 bases from V and 2 from J; bases not matched to a gene: 7. This CDR3 is built from 15 residues. CDR1 and CDR2 from the germline V gene are SGDLS and YYNGEE. CDR3 sequence reads: CASSLLAGATYEQYF. DNA of the CDR3: TGTGCCAGCAGCTTATTAGCGGGGGCCACCTACGAGCAGTACTTC. The whole variable domain, remainder taken from reference TRBV9 and TRBJ2-7, is DSGVTQTPKHLITATGQRVTLRCSPRSGDLSVYWYQQSLDQGLQFLIQYYNGEERAKGNILERFSAQQFPDLHSELNLSSLELGDSALYFCASSLLAGATYEQYFGPGTRLTVT.

This clone was seen only once. This chain uses TRBV30 with TRBJ1-6; TRBD1 matches 7 bases. The germline V gene encodes CDR1 GTSNPN and CDR2 SVGIG (reference sequence). The CDR3 length is 13 residues. After removal of 6 bases from V and 9 bases from J, the junction contained 8 bases not matched to a gene. The CDR3 region has the DNA TGTGCCTGTCTACAGGGGTGGGGTTCACCCCTCCACTTT. Amino acid sequence: CACLQGWGSPLHF. The whole variable domain, remainder taken from reference TRBV30 and TRBJ1-6, is SQTIHQWPATLVQPVGSPLSLECTVEGTSNPNLYWYRQAAGRGLQLLFYSVGIGQISSEVPQNLSASRPQDRQFILSSKKLLLSDSGFYLCACLQGWGSPLHFGNGTRLTVT.

V is TRBV5-6 and J is TRBJ1-2, with 9 bases lining up with TRBD1. This CDR3 is 16 amino acids long. Germline values: CDR1 SGHDT, CDR2 YYEEEE. The V gene end was trimmed by 0 bases and the J gene end by 0 bases; junction bases not matched to a gene: 3. CDR3 in amino acids: CASSLVDRGTNYGYTF. The CDR3 region has the DNA TGTGCCAGCAGCTTGGTGGACAGGGGAACTAACTATGGCTACACCTTC.

The chain joins TRBV10-3 to TRBJ2-3; D perhaps matches TRBD2 (5 bases). The CDR3 runs to 15 residues. Per germline, CDR1 ENHRY and CDR2 SYGVKD. Trimming stripped 0 bases from V and 3 bases from J, with 10 bases between. The CDR3 here is CAISESEGLTDTQYF. In DNA, the CDR3 is TGTGCCATCAGTGAGTCAGAGGGATTGACAGATACGCAGTATTTT.

The chain recombines TRBV4-3 with TRBJ1-4; D is uncertain. The V and J ends lost 1 base and 0 bases respectively, with 9 bases between them. Germline values: CDR1 LGHNA, CDR2 YSLEER. The length of the CDR3 is 16 residues. The CDR3 protein is CASSQVTFPTNEKLFF. The CDR3 region has the DNA TGCGCCAGCAGCCAAGTAACATTCCCAACTAATGAAAAACTGTTTTTT.

The table lists this clone with a count of one. The genes are TRBV20-1 and TRBJ2-7; 8 nucleotides match TRBD2. CDR3 size: 14 residues. Germline V gives CDR1 DFQATT, CDR2 SNEGSKA (reference sequence). Trimming removed 3 bases from V and 4 bases from J; junction bases left unmatched: 8. The CDR3 loop reads CSASQGGGPYEQYF. The CDR3 bases are TGCAGTGCTAGTCAGGGCGGGGGGCCTTACGAGCAGTACTTC.

V usage is TRBV6-2 or TRBV6-3 and J usage is TRBJ2-7; 10 nucleotides match TRBD2. From germline, CDR1 is MNHEY and CDR2 SVGEGT. The CDR3 runs 17 residues. Germline trimming cut 0 bases from V and 6 bases from J; bases unmatched to any gene: 11. CDR3 coding DNA: TGTGCCAGCAGTTACTCTGGATTTAGCGGGGGGAGCGGCGAGCAGTACTTC. Translating it yields CASSYSGFSGGSGEQYF.

This clone was counted a few times. The chain employs TRBV7-8 and TRBJ2-7; D gene unclear. The germline CDR1 and CDR2 sequences are SGHVS and FQNEAQ. This CDR3 is built from 13 residues. The ends were cut back, 0 bases at V and 7 bases at J, with 10 bases in the middle. The CDR3 reads CASSLALGREQYF. The CDR3 DNA is TGTGCCAGCAGCTTAGCGCTTGGGCGTGAGCAGTACTTC. Full variable domain (remainder filled in from reference TRBV7-8 and TRBJ2-7): GAGVSQSPRYKVAKRGQDVALRCDPISGHVSLFWYQQALGQGPEFLTYFQNEAQLDKSGLPSDRFFAERPEGSVSTLKIQRTQQEDSAVYLCASSLALGREQYFGPGTRLTVT.

The chain carries TRBV5-1 and TRBJ2-5, with 8 bases aligning to TRBD2. With V trimmed by 0 bases and J by 5 bases, 6 bases remained unmatched. Germline V gene lookup returns CDR1 SGHRS and CDR2 YFSETQ. The length of the CDR3 is 15 residues. CDR3 sequence (DNA): TGCGCCAGCAGCTTGGCGAGCGGGGGTCCGGAGACCCAGTACTTC. It yields the protein CASSLASGGPETQYF.

The genes are TRBV20-1 and TRBJ2-7, with D possibly being TRBD1 (6 bases). Germline CDR1 and CDR2: DFQATT and SNEGSKA (reference sequence). The CDR3 contains 13 residues. Trimming pared 3 bases from V and 6 bases from J, leaving 15 bases between. CDR3 loop: CSASGGGHGEQYF. The CDR3 DNA reads TGCAGTGCTAGTGGTGGGGGACACGGCGAGCAGTACTTC.

This chain uses TRBV6-5 with TRBJ1-6, with 7 bases fitting TRBD1. The CDR3 runs 15 residues. Germline V gives CDR1 MNHEY, CDR2 SVGAGI. The junction had 6 bases not matched to a gene; V was cut back by 7 bases and J by 3 bases. The CDR3 loop is CASKKGQSYNSPLHF. CDR3 sequence (DNA): TGTGCCAGCAAAAAGGGACAGAGCTATAATTCACCCCTCCACTTT.

In DNA, the CDR3 is TGTGCCAGCAGTGAGCGGAACCAAGAGACCCAGTACTTC. It yields the protein CASSERNQETQYF. This rearrangement joins TRBV2 to TRBJ2-5; D gene uncertain. Trimming removed 3 bases at V and 0 bases at J, with 5 bases between. Germline-derived CDR1 and CDR2 are SNHLY and FYNNEI. The CDR3 has 13 residues.

The chain links TRBV4-1 to TRBJ2-6, with no clear D. V lost 0 bases to trimming and J lost 4 bases, with 7 bases between them. Germline V CDR1 and CDR2: MGHRA, YSYEKL. This CDR3 comprises 15 residues. The CDR3 region is CASSQEYRGANVLTF. Written as DNA, the CDR3 is TGCGCCAGCAGCCAAGAGTACCGGGGGGCCAACGTCCTGACTTTC.

The rearrangement joins TRBV19 to TRBJ2-7, with 9 nucleotides matching TRBD1. Germline V gene lookup returns CDR1 LNHDA and CDR2 SQIVND (reference sequence). This CDR3 spans 15 amino acids. V gave up 5 bases and J gave up 4 bases; unmatched junction bases: 9. The CDR3 is CASSRGQGHRYEQYF. The CDR3 nucleotides are TGTGCCAGTAGTCGTGGACAGGGGCATAGGTACGAGCAGTACTTC.